These T cell receptor beta chains were read from a single sample in a study of cytomegalovirus exposure and HLA in healthy donors. Produced via immunoSEQ multiplex PCR; TCRdb's table is partial and in-frame only. Among 95,000 or so clones listed, about four fifths were seen once. The specimen was PBMCs. These TCRs come from a woman in her seventies in good health and CMV-seropositive. Each CDR3 is given with its conserved first and last residue. Fields, in order: V gene, CDR3 protein.

V gene: TRBV2; CDR3 protein: CASTQQGEQFF
V gene: TRBV14; CDR3 protein: CASSLAGAGEQYF
V gene: TRBV5-1; CDR3 protein: CASSSTADTEAFF
V gene: TRBV4-3; CDR3 protein: CASSQLRGTGGAELFF
V gene: TRBV4-1; CDR3 protein: CASSQDQPLGGTYEQYF
V gene: TRBV2; CDR3 protein: CASRRLAATYEQYF
V gene: TRBV4-1; CDR3 protein: CASSHVAGVDEQYF
V gene: TRBV4-1; CDR3 protein: CASSQRGGAGLAANTGELFF
V gene: TRBV10-3; CDR3 protein: CAISERQGMEAFF
V gene: TRBV6-1; CDR3 protein: CAGGGTANTDTQYF
V gene: TRBV27; CDR3 protein: CASSLTGGGTEAFF
V gene: TRBV10-3; CDR3 protein: CASSYSVLGNYGYTF
V gene: TRBV4-2; CDR3 protein: CASSQNVVRGDTEAFF
V gene: TRBV19; CDR3 protein: CASSGGQARSYEQYF
V gene: TRBV2; CDR3 protein: CASRDSGTDAQYF
V gene: TRBV5-1; CDR3 protein: CASSLTIAYEQYF
V gene: TRBV30; CDR3 protein: CASGLAGGHGANVLTF
V gene: TRBV7-2; CDR3 protein: CASSSSLGGGRETQYF
V gene: TRBV5-4; CDR3 protein: CASSLAGGPGYNEQFF
V gene: TRBV7-2; CDR3 protein: CASSFEESGGSRTQYF
V gene: TRBV7-2; CDR3 protein: CASSLPWASTGNTIYF
V gene: TRBV19; CDR3 protein: CASSIGTSGAYNEQFF
V gene: TRBV7-9; CDR3 protein: CASSPPFRVGTEAFF
V gene: TRBV28; CDR3 protein: CASSRDREVHYGYTF
V gene: TRBV5-8; CDR3 protein: CASSLVGFLTEAFF
V gene: TRBV11-3; CDR3 protein: CASSPGTDGTDTQYF
V gene: TRBV15; CDR3 protein: CATSRDRGSGRDEQYF
V gene: TRBV5-5; CDR3 protein: CASSGGASGISYEQYF
V gene: TRBV29-1; CDR3 protein: CSPSPGGTPNQETQYF
V gene: TRBV27; CDR3 protein: CASTSPGHDHYNEQFF
V gene: TRBV19; CDR3 protein: CASSIRTSGFYNEQFF
V gene: TRBV5-6; CDR3 protein: CASERGIGARTDTQYF
V gene: TRBV4-3; CDR3 protein: CASSQKTGPGELFF
V gene: TRBV6-5; CDR3 protein: CASSRFRFTGELFF
V gene: TRBV7-2; CDR3 protein: CASRGAGGNTGELFF
V gene: TRBV21-1; CDR3 protein: CASNPQGFSREQYF
V gene: TRBV9; CDR3 protein: CASSGTSGEQYF
V gene: TRBV4-3; CDR3 protein: CASSREISGEQYF
V gene: TRBV5-1; CDR3 protein: CASSSGLATDTQYF
V gene: TRBV28; CDR3 protein: CASSLEADLIDRGNQPQHF
V gene: TRBV15; CDR3 protein: CATSRGFEGTYEQYF
V gene: TRBV14; CDR3 protein: CASSQDQAFFSTDTQYF
V gene: TRBV9; CDR3 protein: CASSVSSGGTEAFF
V gene: TRBV11-3; CDR3 protein: CASSSTGDTQYF
V gene: TRBV11-3; CDR3 protein: CASSLDQEGGYTF
V gene: TRBV30; CDR3 protein: CAYDTTPNYGYTF
V gene: TRBV4-2; CDR3 protein: CASSRTSPGLLGDTQYF
V gene: TRBV6-5; CDR3 protein: CASSLQESSGNTIYF